This T cell receptor (beta chain) originates from a study of blood T cell repertoires in COVID-19. Study background: Acute and convalescent COVID-19 samples came from the United States, Italy and Spain.

This CDR3 region has 15 residues. V lost 3 bases to trimming and J lost 3 bases; unmatched junction nucleotides: 6. The germline V gene has CDR1 SGHRS and CDR2 YFSETQ. Profiling relied on immunoSEQ multiplex PCR, and the TCRdb table lists in-frame clones only, not all of them. The sample lists about 170,000 clones; approximately 81% were seen once. The V and J genes are TRBV5-1 and TRBJ1-5, with 7 bases matching TRBD1. The sequence came from an older woman with COVID-19, enrolled during active disease. Sequenced sample: peripheral blood. The CDR3 sequence: CASSSTTGANQPQHF. CDR3 sequence (DNA): TGCGCCAGCAGCTCTACTACAGGGGCCAATCAGCCCCAGCATTTT.